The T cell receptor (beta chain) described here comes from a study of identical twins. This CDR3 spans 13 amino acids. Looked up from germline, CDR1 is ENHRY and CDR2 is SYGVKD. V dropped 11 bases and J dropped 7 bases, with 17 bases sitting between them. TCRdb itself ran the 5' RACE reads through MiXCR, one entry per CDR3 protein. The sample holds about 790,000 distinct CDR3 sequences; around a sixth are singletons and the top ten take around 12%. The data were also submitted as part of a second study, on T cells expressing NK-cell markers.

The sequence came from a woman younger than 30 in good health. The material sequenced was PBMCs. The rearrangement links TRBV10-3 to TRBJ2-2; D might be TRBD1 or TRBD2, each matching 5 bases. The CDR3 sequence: CAVAGTSGGELFF. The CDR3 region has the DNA TGTGCCGTCGCCGGGACCTCCGGCGGGGAGCTGTTTTTT.